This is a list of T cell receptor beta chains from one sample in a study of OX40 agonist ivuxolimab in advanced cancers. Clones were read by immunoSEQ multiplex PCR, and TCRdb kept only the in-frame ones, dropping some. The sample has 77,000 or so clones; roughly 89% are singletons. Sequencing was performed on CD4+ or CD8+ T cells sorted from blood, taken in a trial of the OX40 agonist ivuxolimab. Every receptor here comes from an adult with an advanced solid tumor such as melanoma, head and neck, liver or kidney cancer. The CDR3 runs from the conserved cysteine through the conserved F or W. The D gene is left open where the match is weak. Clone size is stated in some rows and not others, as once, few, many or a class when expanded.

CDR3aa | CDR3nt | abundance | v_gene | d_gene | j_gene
CASSQDRDGMETQYF | TGTGCCAGCAGCCAAGATCGGGACGGGATGGAGACCCAGTACTTC | . | TRBV4-2 | . | TRBJ2-5
CASSPSLYEQYF | TGTGCCAGCAGTCCTTCCTTGTACGAGCAGTACTTC | few | TRBV6-1 | . | TRBJ2-7
CASSLEAGVPDTQYF | TGTGCCAGCAGCTTAGAAGCGGGAGTGCCAGATACGCAGTATTTT | . | TRBV7-3 | TRBD2 | TRBJ2-3
CASSLIGTGYQPQHF | TGTGCCAGCAGTCTTATAGGGACAGGTTACCAGCCCCAGCATTTT | . | TRBV28 | TRBD1 | TRBJ1-5
CASSFQRQGYGYTF | TGTGCCAGCAGCTTCCAGAGGCAGGGGTATGGCTACACCTTC | . | TRBV5-4 | . | TRBJ1-2
CASSFSIDSNYGYTF | TGTGCCAGCAGCTTTTCGATCGACAGCAACTATGGCTACACCTTC | . | TRBV5-6 | . | TRBJ1-2
CASSTGTDYGYTF | TGTGCCAGCAGCACCGGGACAGACTATGGCTACACCTTC | . | TRBV5-5 | TRBD1 | TRBJ1-2
CASSPRGEGYEQYF | TGTGCCAGCTCACCACGGGGGGAAGGCTACGAGCAGTACTTC | . | TRBV18 | . | TRBJ2-7
CALPSTGTPDTQYF | TGTGCCCTTCCTTCGACAGGGACCCCAGATACGCAGTATTTT | . | TRBV21-1 | . | TRBJ2-3
CASSPSGREETQYF | TGTGCTAGCAGCCCATCCGGCAGGGAAGAGACCCAGTACTTC | . | TRBV7-7 | . | TRBJ2-5
CASSLMGFTDTQYF | TGTGCCAGCAGCTTAATGGGTTTCACAGATACGCAGTATTTT | . | TRBV7-3 | . | TRBJ2-3
CASSFLAGGVYNEQFF | TGCGCCAGCAGCTTTCTAGCGGGAGGGGTCTACAATGAGCAGTTCTTC | . | TRBV5-1 | TRBD2 | TRBJ2-1
CASSQDPPGQSFTDTQYF | TGCGCCAGCAGCCAAGATCCCCCGGGACAGAGCTTCACAGATACGCAGTATTTT | . | TRBV4-1 | TRBD1 | TRBJ2-3
CASSIAGADTQYF | TGCGCCAGCAGCATAGCAGGGGCAGATACGCAGTATTTT | . | TRBV5-1 | . | TRBJ2-3
CASSSIPGPTGELFF | TGCGCCAGCAGTTCTATCCCAGGGCCCACCGGGGAGCTGTTTTTT | . | TRBV5-1 | . | TRBJ2-2
CSVGGTSGTFSYEQYF | TGCAGCGTTGGGGGGACTAGCGGAACTTTCTCCTACGAGCAGTACTTC | . | TRBV29-1 | TRBD2 | TRBJ2-7
CASSLGGLGADSF | TGTGCCAGCAGCTTAGGTGGTTTGGGGGCCGACTCCTTC | few | TRBV7-2 | . | TRBJ1-2
CASSLSVLIGLRPLHF | TGTGCCAGCAGCCTATCGGTACTTATTGGGCTACGGCCCCTCCACTTT | . | TRBV5-5 | . | TRBJ1-6
CASRGVDREFYEQYF | TGTGCCAGCAGGGGGGTTGATCGGGAGTTCTACGAGCAGTACTTC | . | TRBV6-1 | . | TRBJ2-7
CASSGSGQGSYEQYF | TGTGCCAGCAGTGGCTCTGGACAGGGTTCCTACGAGCAGTACTTC | . | TRBV28 | TRBD1 | TRBJ2-7
CASSQGTSGSRGEQYF | TGTGCCAGCAGTCAGGGGACTAGCGGGAGCCGGGGCGAGCAGTACTTC | . | TRBV27 | TRBD2 | TRBJ2-7
CASSLRGIGDTQYF | TGTGCCAGCAGCTTGCGCGGAATTGGGGATACGCAGTATTTT | . | TRBV5-6 | . | TRBJ2-3
CASRGGQGPYGYTF | TGTGCCAGCAGAGGGGGGCAGGGGCCCTATGGCTACACCTTC | . | TRBV28 | . | TRBJ1-2
CASSPGTAMSGYTF | TGTGCCAGCAGCCCCGGGACAGCAATGAGTGGCTACACCTTC | . | TRBV7-9 | TRBD1 | TRBJ1-2
CASSEGRTDTQYF | TGTGCCAGCAGCGAGGGACGCACAGATACGCAGTATTTT | few | TRBV6-5 | . | TRBJ2-3
CASSPRDSGPEQYF | TGTGCCAGCAGCCCCCGGGACAGTGGACCCGAGCAGTACTTC | . | TRBV7-3 | TRBD1 | TRBJ2-7
CAGSRDPRYEQYF | TGTGCCGGCAGCCGGGATCCCCGCTACGAGCAGTACTTC | . | TRBV6-5 | . | TRBJ2-7
CASSVLAQSWDTGELFF | TGTGCCAGCAGCGTACTAGCGCAGAGTTGGGACACCGGGGAGCTGTTTTTT | . | TRBV9 | . | TRBJ2-2
CASTRGTGGVGDSPLHF | TGTGCCAGCACTAGAGGGACAGGGGGCGTCGGGGACTCACCCCTCCACTTT | . | TRBV7-9 | TRBD1 | TRBJ1-6
CASSSPGLINYGYTF | TGTGCCAGCAGCTCTCCGGGACTGATTAACTATGGCTACACCTTC | . | TRBV7-9 | . | TRBJ1-2
CASSTRGDGNTIYF | TGTGCCAGTAGTACCCGGGGGGACGGAAACACCATATATTTT | . | TRBV19 | . | TRBJ1-3
CASSEVIGGGPNTEAFF | TGTGCCAGCAGTGAAGTCATTGGCGGGGGCCCCAACACTGAAGCTTTCTTT | . | TRBV6-1 | . | TRBJ1-1
CASSLQETQYF | TGTGCCAGCAGTTTACAAGAGACCCAGTACTTC | . | TRBV7-6 | . | TRBJ2-5
CASSLRWGPGANVLTF | TGTGCCAGCAGCTTAAGGTGGGGACCTGGGGCCAACGTCCTGACTTTC | . | TRBV7-8 | . | TRBJ2-6
CASSYPDGNSYEQYF | TGTGCCAGCAGCTACCCTGACGGGAACAGCTACGAGCAGTACTTC | . | TRBV7-3 | . | TRBJ2-7
CASSESSGGQYF | TGCGCCAGCAGTGAGTCATCGGGCGGGCAGTACTTC | . | TRBV10-1 | . | TRBJ2-7
CASSLPGTEAFF | TGTGCCAGCAGCCTACCGGGCACTGAAGCTTTCTTT | . | TRBV7-9 | . | TRBJ1-1
CASSRIAGSSYNEQFF | TGTGCCAGCAGTCGGATCGCGGGGAGCTCCTACAATGAGCAGTTCTTC | . | TRBV27 | . | TRBJ2-1
CASSSTGGYGYGYTF | TGTGCCAGCAGTTCGACAGGGGGCTACGGCTATGGCTACACCTTC | . | TRBV28 | TRBD1 | TRBJ1-2
CASSQAPSREKLFF | TGCGCCAGCAGCCAAGCCCCGAGCCGGGAAAAACTGTTTTTT | . | TRBV4-1 | . | TRBJ1-4
CASSPNRGRQTPGLFF | TGTGCCAGCTCACCAAACAGAGGCAGGCAAACGCCGGGACTGTTTTTT | . | TRBV18 | . | TRBJ1-4
CAISDPGSRDTEAFF | TGTGCCATCAGTGACCCGGGCTCGAGGGACACTGAAGCTTTCTTT | . | TRBV6-1 | . | TRBJ1-1
CASRSGSSYEQYF | TGTGCCAGCAGGTCCGGTAGCTCCTACGAGCAGTACTTC | . | TRBV21-1 | . | TRBJ2-7
CASSWGTSQETQYF | TGTGCCAGCAGTTGGGGGACTTCACAAGAGACCCAGTACTTC | . | TRBV28 | . | TRBJ2-5
CASSLGGRGDNSPLHF | TGTGCCAGCAGCTTAGGTGGCAGGGGCGATAATTCACCCCTCCACTTT | . | TRBV7-9 | . | TRBJ1-6